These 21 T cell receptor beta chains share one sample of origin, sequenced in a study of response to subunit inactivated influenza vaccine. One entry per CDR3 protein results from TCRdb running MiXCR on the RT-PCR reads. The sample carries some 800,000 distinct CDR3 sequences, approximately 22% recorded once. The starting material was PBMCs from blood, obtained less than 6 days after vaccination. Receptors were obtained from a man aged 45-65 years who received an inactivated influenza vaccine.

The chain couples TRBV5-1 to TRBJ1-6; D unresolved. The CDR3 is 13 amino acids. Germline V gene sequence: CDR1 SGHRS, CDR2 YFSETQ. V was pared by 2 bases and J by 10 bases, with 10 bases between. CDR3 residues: CASSFINGSPLHF. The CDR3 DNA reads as TGCGCCAGCAGCTTCATCAACGGGTCACCCCTCCACTTT.

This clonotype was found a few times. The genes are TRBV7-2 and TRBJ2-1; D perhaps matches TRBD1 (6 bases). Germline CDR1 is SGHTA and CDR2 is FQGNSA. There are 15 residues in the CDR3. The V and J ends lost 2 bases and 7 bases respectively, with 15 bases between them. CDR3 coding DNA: TGTGCCAGCAGCTTATTCCTTTGGGGGCAGAATGAGCAGTTCTTC. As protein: CASSLFLWGQNEQFF.

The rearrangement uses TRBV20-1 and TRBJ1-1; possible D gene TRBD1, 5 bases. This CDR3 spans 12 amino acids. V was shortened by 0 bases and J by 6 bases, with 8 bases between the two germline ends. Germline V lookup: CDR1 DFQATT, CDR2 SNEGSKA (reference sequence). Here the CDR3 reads CSARDGTAEAFF. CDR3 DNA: TGCAGTGCTAGAGATGGGACGGCTGAAGCTTTCTTT.

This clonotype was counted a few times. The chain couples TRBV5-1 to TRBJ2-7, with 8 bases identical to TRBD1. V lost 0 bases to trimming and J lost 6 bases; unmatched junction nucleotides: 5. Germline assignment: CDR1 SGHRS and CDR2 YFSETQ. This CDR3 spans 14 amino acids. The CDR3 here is CASSLGAGQVEQYF. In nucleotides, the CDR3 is TGCGCCAGCAGCTTGGGGGCGGGACAGGTCGAGCAGTACTTC.

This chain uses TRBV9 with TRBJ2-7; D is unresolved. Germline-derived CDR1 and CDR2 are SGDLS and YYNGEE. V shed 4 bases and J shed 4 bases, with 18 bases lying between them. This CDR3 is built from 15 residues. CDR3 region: CASSPKWAPGYEQYF. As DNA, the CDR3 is TGTGCCAGCAGCCCGAAATGGGCACCCGGGTACGAGCAGTACTTC.

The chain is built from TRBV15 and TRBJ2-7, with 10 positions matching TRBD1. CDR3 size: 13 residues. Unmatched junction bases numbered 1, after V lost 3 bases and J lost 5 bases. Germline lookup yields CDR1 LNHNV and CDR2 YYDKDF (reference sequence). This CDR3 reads CATSRTGGDEQYF. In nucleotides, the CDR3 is TGTGCCACCAGCAGGACAGGGGGCGACGAGCAGTACTTC.

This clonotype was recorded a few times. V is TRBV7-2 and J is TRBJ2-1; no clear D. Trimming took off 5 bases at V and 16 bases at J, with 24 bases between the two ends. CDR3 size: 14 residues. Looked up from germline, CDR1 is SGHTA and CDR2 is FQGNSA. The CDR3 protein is CASSPGTQGPRRFF. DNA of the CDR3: TGTGCCAGCAGCCCAGGTACCCAAGGACCCCGCCGTTTCTTC.

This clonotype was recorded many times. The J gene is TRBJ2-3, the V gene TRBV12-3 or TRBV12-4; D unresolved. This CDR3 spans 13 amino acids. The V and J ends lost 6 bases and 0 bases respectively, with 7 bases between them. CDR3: CASRATSTDTQYF. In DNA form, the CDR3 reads TGTGCCAGCAGGGCCACTAGCACAGATACGCAGTATTTT.

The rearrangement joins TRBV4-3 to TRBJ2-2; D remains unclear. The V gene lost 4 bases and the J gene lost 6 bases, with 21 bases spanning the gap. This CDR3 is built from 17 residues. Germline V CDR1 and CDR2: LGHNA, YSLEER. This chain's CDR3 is CASSPSPGERVAGELFF. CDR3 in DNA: TGCGCCAGCAGCCCCTCTCCCGGAGAAAGAGTCGCCGGGGAGCTGTTTTTT.

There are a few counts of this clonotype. CDR3 loop: CASSQEGPLNEQFF. The DNA for the CDR3 is TGTGCCAGCAGCCAAGAAGGCCCTCTCAATGAGCAGTTCTTC. The chain joins TRBV14 to TRBJ2-1; the D is unclear. The CDR3 runs to 14 residues. Germline lookup yields CDR1 SGHDN and CDR2 FVKESK. Trimming removed 0 bases from V and 6 bases from J, with 9 bases in between.

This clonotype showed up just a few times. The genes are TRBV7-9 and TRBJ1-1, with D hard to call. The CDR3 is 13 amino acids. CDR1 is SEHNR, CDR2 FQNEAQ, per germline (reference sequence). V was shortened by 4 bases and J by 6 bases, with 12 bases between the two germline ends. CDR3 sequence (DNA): TGTGCCAGCAGCTGGTCGGGTTACGCTGAAGCTTTCTTT. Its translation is CASSWSGYAEAFF. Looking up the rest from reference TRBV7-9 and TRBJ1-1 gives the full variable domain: DTGVSQNPRHKITKRGQNVTFRCDPISEHNRLYWYRQTLGQGPEFLTYFQNEAQLEKSRLLSDRFSAERPKGSFSTLEIQRTEQGDSAMYLCASSWSGYAEAFFGQGTRLTVV.

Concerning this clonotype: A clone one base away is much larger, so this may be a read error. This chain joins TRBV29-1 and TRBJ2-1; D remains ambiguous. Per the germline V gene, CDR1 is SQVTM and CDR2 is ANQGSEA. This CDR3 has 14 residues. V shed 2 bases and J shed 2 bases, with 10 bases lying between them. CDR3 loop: CSVERLSTYNEQFF. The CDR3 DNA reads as TGCAGCGTTGAAAGATTAAGCACCTACAATGAGCAGTTCTTC.

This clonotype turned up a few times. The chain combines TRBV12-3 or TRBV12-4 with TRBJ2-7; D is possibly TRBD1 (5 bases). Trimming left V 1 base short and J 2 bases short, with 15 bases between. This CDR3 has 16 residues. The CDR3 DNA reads TGTGCCAGCAGTTTAGTGAATCCGGCAGGGCCCTACGAGCAGTACTTC. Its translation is CASSLVNPAGPYEQYF.

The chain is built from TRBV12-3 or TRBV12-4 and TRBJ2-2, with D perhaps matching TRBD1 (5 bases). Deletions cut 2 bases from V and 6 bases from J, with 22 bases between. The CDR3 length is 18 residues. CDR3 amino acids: CASSLSIGAAGIAGELFF. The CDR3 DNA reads TGTGCCAGCAGTTTAAGTATCGGCGCGGCAGGGATCGCCGGGGAGCTGTTTTTT.

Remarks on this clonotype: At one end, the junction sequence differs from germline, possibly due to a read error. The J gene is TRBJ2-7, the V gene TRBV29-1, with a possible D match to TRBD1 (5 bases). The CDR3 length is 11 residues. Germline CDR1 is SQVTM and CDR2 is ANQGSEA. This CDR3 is CGVQGTYEQYF. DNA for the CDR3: TGCGGCGTTCAGGGAACCTACGAGCAGTACTTC.

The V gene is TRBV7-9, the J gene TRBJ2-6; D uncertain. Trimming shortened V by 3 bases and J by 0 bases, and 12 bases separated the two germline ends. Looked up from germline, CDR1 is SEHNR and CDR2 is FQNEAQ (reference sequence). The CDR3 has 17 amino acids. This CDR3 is CASSLGRMASGANVLTF. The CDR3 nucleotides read TGTGCCAGCAGCTTGGGCCGAATGGCCTCTGGGGCCAACGTCCTGACTTTC.

The CDR3 nucleotides read TGCGCCAGCAGCCAAGACCGGGACAGGGGGCATGGAGCTTTCTTT. Translated, it gives CASSQDRDRGHGAFF. The J gene is TRBJ1-1, the V gene TRBV4-3; 12 nucleotides align to TRBD1. After removal of 0 bases from V and 10 bases from J, the junction contained 6 bases not matched to a gene. The CDR3 loop spans 15 amino acids. The V gene's germline CDR1 is LGHNA and CDR2 YSLEER.

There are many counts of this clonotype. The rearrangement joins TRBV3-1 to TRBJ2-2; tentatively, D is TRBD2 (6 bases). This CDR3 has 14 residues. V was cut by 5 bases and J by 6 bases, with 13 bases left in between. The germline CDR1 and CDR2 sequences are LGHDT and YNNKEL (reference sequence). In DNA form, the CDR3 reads TGTGCCAGCAGCAGCTCGGGAGTGGCCGGGGAGCTGTTTTTT. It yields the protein CASSSSGVAGELFF. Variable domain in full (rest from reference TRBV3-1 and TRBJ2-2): DTAVSQTPKYLVTQMGNDKSIKCEQNLGHDTMYWYKQDSKKFLKIMFSYNNKELIINETVPNRFSPKSPDKAHLNLHINSLELGDSAVYFCASSSSGVAGELFFGEGSRLTVL.

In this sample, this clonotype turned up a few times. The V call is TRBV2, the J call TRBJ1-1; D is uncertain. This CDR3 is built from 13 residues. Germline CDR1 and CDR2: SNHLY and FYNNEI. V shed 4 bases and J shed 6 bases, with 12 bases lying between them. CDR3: CASSGTPNAEAFF. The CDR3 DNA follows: TGTGCCAGCAGTGGGACCCCAAACGCTGAAGCTTTCTTT.

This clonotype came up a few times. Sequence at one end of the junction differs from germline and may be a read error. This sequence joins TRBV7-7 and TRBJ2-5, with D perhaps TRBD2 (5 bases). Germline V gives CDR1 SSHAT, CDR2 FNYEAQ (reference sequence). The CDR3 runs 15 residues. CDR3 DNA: TGTGCTAGCAGCTTAGCGCTCGGGGTTGAAGAGACCCAGTACTTC. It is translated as CASSLALGVEETQYF. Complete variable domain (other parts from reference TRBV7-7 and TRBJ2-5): GAGVSQSPRYKVTKRGQDVTLRCDPISSHATLYWYQQALGQGPEFLTYFNYEAQPDKSGLPSDRFSAERPEGSISTLTIQRTEQRDSAMYRCASSLALGVEETQYFGPGTRLLVL.

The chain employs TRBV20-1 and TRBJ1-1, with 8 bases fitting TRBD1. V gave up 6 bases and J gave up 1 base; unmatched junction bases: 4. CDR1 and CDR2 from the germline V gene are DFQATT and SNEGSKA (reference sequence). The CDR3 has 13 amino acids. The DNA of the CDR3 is TGCAGTGCGTCGACAGGGGCGAACACTGAAGCTTTCTTT. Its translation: CSASTGANTEAFF.